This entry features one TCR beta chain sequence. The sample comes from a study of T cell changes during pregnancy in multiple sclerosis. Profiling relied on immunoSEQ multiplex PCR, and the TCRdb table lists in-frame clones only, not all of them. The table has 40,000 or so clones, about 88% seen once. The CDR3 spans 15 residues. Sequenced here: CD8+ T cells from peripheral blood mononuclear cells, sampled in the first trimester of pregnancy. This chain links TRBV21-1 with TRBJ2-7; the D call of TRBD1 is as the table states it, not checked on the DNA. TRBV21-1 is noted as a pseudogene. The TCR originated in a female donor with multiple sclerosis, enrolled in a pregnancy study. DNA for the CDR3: TGTGCCAGCAGCAAAAGGGGGACAGGGGATTACGAGCAGTACTTC. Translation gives CASSKRGTGDYEQYF.